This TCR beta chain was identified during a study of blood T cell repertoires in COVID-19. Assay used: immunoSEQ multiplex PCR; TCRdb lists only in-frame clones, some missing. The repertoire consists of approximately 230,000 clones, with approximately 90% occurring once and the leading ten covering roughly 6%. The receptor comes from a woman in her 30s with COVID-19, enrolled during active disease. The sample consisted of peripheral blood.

The CDR3 spells CASSLALAGIVAKNIQYF. The CDR3 region has the DNA TGTGCCAGCAGCTTGGCCCTAGCGGGGATCGTAGCCAAAAACATTCAGTACTTC. The chain recombines TRBV5-6 with TRBJ2-4, with 9 bases matching TRBD2. V lost 0 bases, J lost 0 bases, and 7 bases stayed unmatched. Germline V gene data show CDR1 as SGHDT and CDR2 as YYEEEE. This CDR3 has 18 amino acids.